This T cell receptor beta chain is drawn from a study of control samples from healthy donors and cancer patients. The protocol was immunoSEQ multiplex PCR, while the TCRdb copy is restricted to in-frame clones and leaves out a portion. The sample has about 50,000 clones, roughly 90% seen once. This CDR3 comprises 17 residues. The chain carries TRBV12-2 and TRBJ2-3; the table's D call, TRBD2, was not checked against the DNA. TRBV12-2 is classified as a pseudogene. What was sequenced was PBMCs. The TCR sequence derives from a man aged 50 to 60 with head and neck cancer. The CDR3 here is CASRAGTSRVLSDTQYF. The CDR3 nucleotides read TGTGCAAGTCGCGCCGGGACTAGCCGCGTCTTGTCAGATACGCAGTATTTT.